The 29 T cell receptor beta chains below come from one sample, sequenced in a study of blood T cell repertoires in COVID-19. Sequencing was performed with immunoSEQ multiplex PCR; in TCRdb, only in-frame clones are kept and a portion is missing. The sample has a few hundred thousand clones, around 90% seen once. The sequenced sample was peripheral blood. The receptors originated from a woman in her 70s with active or convalescent COVID-19.

This clone turned up a few times. The genes are TRBV25-1 and TRBJ1-2; D is undetermined. Germline assignment: CDR1 MGHDK and CDR2 SYGVNS. The V end lost 1 base, the J end lost 0 bases, and 12 bases lay between the germline ends. This CDR3 is built from 16 residues. The CDR3, as DNA: TGTGCCAGCAGTGAATGGCCGGGGATTACTAACTATGGCTACACCTTC. Its translation is CASSEWPGITNYGYTF.

V gene TRBV12-3 or TRBV12-4 combines with J gene TRBJ2-4; TRBD2 is a possible D gene (6 bases). CDR3 length equals 13 residues. V shed 3 bases and J shed 5 bases, with 8 bases lying between them. CDR3 in amino acids: CASSLRGENIQYF. The CDR3 DNA reads TGTGCCAGCAGTTTGCGGGGCGAAAACATTCAGTACTTC.

The rearrangement links TRBV7-2 to TRBJ1-5; no clear D. Germline V gives CDR1 SGHTA, CDR2 FQGNSA. CDR3 length: 13 residues. The V gene lost 3 bases and the J gene lost 3 bases, with 6 bases spanning the gap. CDR3 amino acids: CASSLDYNQPQHF. In nucleotides, the CDR3 is TGTGCCAGCAGCTTGGACTACAATCAGCCCCAGCATTTT.

This chain uses TRBV14 with TRBJ1-4, with D possibly TRBD1 on 5 matching bases. Germline V gives CDR1 SGHDN, CDR2 FVKESK. The CDR3 covers 14 residues. With 4 bases removed from V and 7 bases from J, the gap between germline ends came to 13 bases. CDR3 region: CASSLRRGPEKLFF. The CDR3 DNA reads TGTGCCAGCAGCCTTCGGAGGGGCCCTGAAAAACTGTTTTTT.

The V and J genes are TRBV11-3 and TRBJ1-1; a weak D match, TRBD1 (5 bases). The CDR3 is 14 amino acids. V was trimmed by 0 bases and J by 4 bases, leaving 9 bases between them. The germline gives CDR1 SGHNT, CDR2 YENEEA. The chain's CDR3 is CASSLDATVTEAFF. For the CDR3, the DNA is TGTGCCAGCAGCTTAGATGCGACAGTCACTGAAGCTTTCTTT.

This chain uses TRBV7-9 with TRBJ1-6, with no clear D. CDR3 length equals 13 residues. Trimming took 7 bases from V and 8 from J, leaving 12 bases between them. Germline V CDR1 and CDR2: SEHNR, FQNEAQ (reference sequence). This CDR3 is CASTRAGYSPLHF. As DNA, the CDR3 is TGTGCCAGCACCCGGGCGGGGTATTCACCCCTCCACTTT.

This clone has just one count. The chain has TRBV6-5 and TRBJ1-1, with no clear D. V lost 6 bases and J lost 2, with 10 bases in between. Per germline, CDR1 MNHEY and CDR2 SVGAGI. CDR3 length: 13 residues. CDR3 coding DNA: TGTGCCAGCAGGAGGGATCTTAACACTGAAGCTTTCTTT. As protein: CASRRDLNTEAFF.

This clone was found a few times. This chain connects TRBV18 to TRBJ2-3; the D gene is possibly TRBD2 (6 bases). The CDR3 is made up of 15 amino acids. Germline V lookup: CDR1 KGHSH, CDR2 LQKENI. Trimming left V 4 bases short and J 6 bases short, with 17 bases between. DNA of the CDR3: TGTGCCAGCTCACAACCCCCCGGGGCGGGGGATACGCAGTATTTT. It specifies CASSQPPGAGDTQYF.

The chain is built from TRBV6-5 and TRBJ1-5, with D perhaps matching TRBD1 (6 bases). The CDR3 is 15 amino acids. Trimming stripped 8 bases from V and 4 bases from J, with 18 bases between. Germline lookup yields CDR1 MNHEY and CDR2 SVGAGI. CDR3 protein: CASFNLGGPNQPQHF. DNA for the CDR3: TGTGCCAGCTTCAACCTCGGGGGGCCAAATCAGCCCCAGCATTTT.

Here the CDR3 reads CASSIVARGLTF. The CDR3 DNA follows: TGTGCCAGTAGTATAGTAGCCCGTGGCCTCACCTTC. This chain uses TRBV19 with TRBJ1-2; D is ambiguous. Trimming took 1 base from V and 13 from J, leaving 13 bases between them. CDR3 length: 12 amino acids. Germline V lookup: CDR1 LNHDA, CDR2 SQIVND (reference sequence).

The chain has TRBV5-1 and TRBJ2-7, with D possibly being TRBD1 (5 bases). The CDR3 extends over 14 amino acids. CDR1 and CDR2 from the germline V gene are SGHRS and YFSETQ. The V gene lost 4 bases and the J gene lost 3 bases, with 14 bases spanning the gap. This CDR3 reads CASSLGGAGYEQYF. CDR3 nucleotide sequence: TGCGCCAGCAGCCTGGGTGGGGCCGGCTACGAGCAGTACTTC.

The V gene is TRBV7-8, the J gene TRBJ1-5; no firm D call. Germline V CDR1 and CDR2: SGHVS, FQNEAQ. Trimming took off 1 base at V and 0 bases at J, with 7 bases between the two ends. The CDR3 covers 15 residues. This CDR3 reads CASSLGGNSNQPQHF. The CDR3 nucleotides are TGTGCCAGCAGCTTAGGCGGGAATAGCAATCAGCCCCAGCATTTT.

This rearrangement joins TRBV7-2 to TRBJ1-1; D uncertain. Germline loops: CDR1 SGHTA, CDR2 FQGNSA. V lost 1 base, J lost 4 bases, and 16 bases lay in between. This CDR3 region has 16 residues. The CDR3 loop is CASSLDEVRFGTEAFF. The CDR3 bases are TGTGCCAGCAGCTTAGATGAGGTTCGGTTCGGCACTGAAGCTTTCTTT.

The chain has TRBV5-8 and TRBJ1-4; D is perhaps TRBD1 (6 bases). The CDR3 contains 16 residues. Trimming left V 2 bases short and J 1 base short, with 12 bases between. CDR1 is SGHTS and CDR2 is YDEGEE in the germline V gene. The CDR3, as DNA: TGTGCCAGCAGCTTCGGAACAGGGAGAACTAATGAAAAACTGTTTTTT. Protein: CASSFGTGRTNEKLFF.

This clone was observed once. The chain has TRBV7-8 and TRBJ1-5; TRBD1 might be the D (6 bases). The germline V gene encodes CDR1 SGHVS and CDR2 FQNEAQ. The V end lost 7 bases, the J end lost 8 bases, and 27 bases lay between the germline ends. CDR3 length equals 17 residues. As DNA, the CDR3 is TGTGCCAGCACCCTAGGACCTAACCCAGGGGTTCGAGAGCCCCAGCATTTT. It yields the protein CASTLGPNPGVREPQHF.

This chain uses TRBV19 with TRBJ1-5, with 7 nucleotides matching TRBD1. J lost 3 bases, V lost 7 bases, and 12 bases had no gene match. CDR1 is LNHDA, CDR2 SQIVND, per germline (reference sequence). CDR3 length equals 16 residues. CDR3 DNA sequence: TGTGCCAGTACCGAACCGGGACAGAGATTCAATCAGCCCCAGCATTTT. Encoded protein: CASTEPGQRFNQPQHF.

The rearrangement uses TRBV5-1 and TRBJ2-5; D perhaps matches TRBD1 (5 bases). The CDR3 totals 12 residues. CDR1 is SGHRS and CDR2 is YFSETQ in the germline V gene. Trimming left V 5 bases short and J 4 bases short, with 9 bases between. The CDR3, as DNA: TGCGCCAGCAGGGACAATAGAGAGACCCAGTACTTC. Its protein product is CASRDNRETQYF.

V and J are TRBV5-1 and TRBJ1-1; D gene ambiguous. This CDR3 is built from 13 residues. Germline loops: CDR1 SGHRS, CDR2 YFSETQ. Trimming removed 4 bases from V and 0 bases from J, with 7 bases in between. The CDR3 nucleotides are TGCGCCAGCAGCAACTACTTGAACACTGAAGCTTTCTTT. As protein: CASSNYLNTEAFF.

The rearrangement links TRBV11-2 to TRBJ2-1, with a possible D match to TRBD2 (5 bases). CDR3 length equals 15 residues. V was cut by 3 bases and J by 6 bases, with 15 bases left in between. Germline CDR1 is SGHAT and CDR2 is FQNNGV. The CDR3 loop reads CASSLSPGRGNEQFF. Written as DNA, the CDR3 is TGTGCCAGCAGCTTGTCCCCGGGTCGGGGCAATGAGCAGTTCTTC.

The chain joins TRBV7-2 to TRBJ1-5, with a tentative D call TRBD1 (5 bases). CDR3 size: 16 residues. Trimming removed 5 bases from V and 0 bases from J, with 14 bases in between. Germline CDR1 reads SGHTA; CDR2 reads FQGNSA. CDR3 nucleotides: TGTGCCAGCAGCCCTGTTGGGGGGAGTAGCAATCAGCCCCAGCATTTT. Protein: CASSPVGGSSNQPQHF.

The genes are TRBV27 and TRBJ1-2; tentative D call: TRBD1 (6 bases). The V end lost 8 bases, the J end lost 0 bases, and 19 bases lay between the germline ends. The CDR3 spans 16 residues. Per the germline V gene, CDR1 is MNHEY and CDR2 is SMNVEV (reference sequence). CDR3: CASRPPWAGANYGYTF. DNA of the CDR3: TGTGCCAGCCGCCCCCCGTGGGCAGGGGCTAACTATGGCTACACCTTC.

The J gene is TRBJ1-1, the V gene TRBV5-4; 7 bases are a match to TRBD1. V lost 1 base and J lost 1; bases outside the gene matches: 4. Germline CDR1 is SGHNT and CDR2 is YYREEE (reference sequence). The CDR3 extends over 15 amino acids. The DNA of the CDR3 is TGTGCCAGCAGCTTGCAGGGGGTGGGGAACACTGAAGCTTTCTTT. Its translation is CASSLQGVGNTEAFF.

The chain employs TRBV2 and TRBJ2-1; 8 nucleotides line up with TRBD2. The CDR3 totals 15 residues. CDR1 and CDR2 (germline): SNHLY, FYNNEI. V trimming: 4 bases; J trimming: 7 bases; junction bases outside the gene matches: 9. The DNA of the CDR3 is TGTGCCAGCAGTGTTGCTCGGGGGGGGATAAATGAGCAGTTCTTC. It yields the protein CASSVARGGINEQFF.

The table lists this clone with a few counts. The J gene is TRBJ1-1, the V gene TRBV7-8; D possibly corresponds to TRBD1 (6 bases). Trimming stripped 5 bases from V and 3 bases from J, with 13 bases between. The CDR3 is 14 residues long. Germline CDR1 SGHVS, CDR2 FQNEAQ. DNA for the CDR3: TGTGCCAGCAGCCCGTACAGGGCGGACACTGAAGCTTTCTTT. This codes for CASSPYRADTEAFF.

The genes are TRBV15 and TRBJ1-2, with D tentatively TRBD1 (6 bases). Germline lookup yields CDR1 LNHNV and CDR2 YYDKDF (reference sequence). Trimming shortened V by 3 bases and J by 2 bases, and 7 bases separated the two germline ends. This CDR3 is built from 13 residues. CDR3 sequence (DNA): TGTGCCACCAGCAGCACAGGGAACTATGGCTACACCTTC. Its translation is CATSSTGNYGYTF.

The chain is built from TRBV5-1 and TRBJ2-3; possibly TRBD2 for D (6 bases). V lost 7 bases and J 0 bases, leaving 15 bases between the germline ends. Per the germline V gene, CDR1 is SGHRS and CDR2 is YFSETQ. There are 15 residues in the CDR3. The CDR3 spells CASARAGTSTDTQYF. The DNA of the CDR3 is TGCGCCAGCGCCCGTGCGGGGACTAGCACAGATACGCAGTATTTT. Combining the CDR3 with reference TRBV5-1 and TRBJ2-3 gives the whole variable domain KAGVTQTPRYLIKTRGQQVTLSCSPISGHRSVSWYQQTPGQGLQFLFEYFSETQRNKGNFPGRFSGRQFSNSRSEMNVSTLELGDSALYLCASARAGTSTDTQYFGPGTRLTVL.

The table lists this clone with a count of one. CDR3 protein: CAASDRVGDSPLHF. The CDR3, as DNA: TGTGCCGCCTCGGACAGGGTCGGTGATTCACCCCTCCACTTT. This chain links TRBV19 with TRBJ1-6, with 8 nucleotides matching TRBD1. The V segment lost 11 bases and the J segment 8 bases; nucleotides outside the gene matches: 11. This CDR3 comprises 14 residues. Germline V gives CDR1 LNHDA, CDR2 SQIVND (reference sequence).

The J gene is TRBJ2-1, the V gene TRBV2; TRBD1 aligns across 7 bases. The CDR3 is 14 residues long. With 9 bases clipped from V and 0 bases from J, the junction kept 5 bases outside the gene matches. Germline V gives CDR1 SNHLY, CDR2 FYNNEI. Here the CDR3 reads CASEGQSSYNEQFF. CDR3 bases: TGTGCCAGTGAGGGACAGAGCTCCTACAATGAGCAGTTCTTC.

The J gene is TRBJ2-2, the V gene TRBV9; weak D call: TRBD2 (5 bases). Trimming removed 0 bases from V and 7 bases from J, with 10 bases in between. Per the germline V gene, CDR1 is SGDLS and CDR2 is YYNGEE. CDR3 length equals 14 residues. The CDR3 here is CASSVGSRGGELFF. The CDR3 nucleotides are TGTGCCAGCAGCGTAGGGTCCCGGGGCGGGGAGCTGTTTTTT.